These 30 T cell receptor beta chains came from one sample sequenced in a study of beta chain features in type 1 diabetes. Reverse transcription of all isolated RNA meant that expressed TCRB transcripts were sequenced. Only in-frame clones appear in the TCRdb table, and some are missing; sequencing was by immunoSEQ multiplex PCR. Altogether about 59,000 clones are present, around 63% being singletons, with the ten largest covering around 2.2%. The sample comprised Tregs from blood. The receptor source for this set is a woman aged 18 to 35 in good health.

This chain connects TRBV12-5 to TRBJ2-3, with D possibly matching TRBD1 (5 bases). The germline V and J ends were trimmed by 0 bases and 0 bases, with 16 bases remaining between them. This CDR3 contains 18 residues. Germline V gene lookup returns CDR1 LGHNT and CDR2 FRNRAP. CDR3 nucleotide sequence: TGTGCTAGTGGTTTGGTAAAGAAGACAGACCTTAGCACAGATACGCAGTATTTT. Residues: CASGLVKKTDLSTDTQYF.

The chain is built from TRBV18 and TRBJ1-5; D gene uncertain. This CDR3 is 16 amino acids long. CDR1 and CDR2 (germline): KGHSH, LQKENI. Trimming left V 3 bases short and J 3 bases short, with 15 bases between. CDR3 sequence: CASSPGDGLLNQPQHF. The CDR3, as DNA: TGTGCCAGCTCACCGGGTGACGGACTACTCAATCAGCCCCAGCATTTT.

This clone appeared once. V gene TRBV18 combines with J gene TRBJ1-1; 7 bases are a match to TRBD1. The V and J ends lost 6 bases and 11 bases, in that order; junction bases with no gene match: 9. The CDR3 spans 12 residues. Germline V gene lookup returns CDR1 KGHSH and CDR2 LQKENI. For the CDR3, the DNA is TGTGCCAGCTCGGTTGGGGACAGTCCCGCTTTCTTT. Protein product: CASSVGDSPAFF.

This rearrangement joins TRBV5-1 to TRBJ2-1; D is undetermined. Trimming left V 0 bases short and J 0 bases short, with 7 bases between. The germline V gene has CDR1 SGHRS and CDR2 YFSETQ. The CDR3 runs 15 residues. For the CDR3, the DNA is TGCGCCAGCAGCTTGGAGCAAGCCTCCTACAATGAGCAGTTCTTC. Protein product: CASSLEQASYNEQFF.

The table lists this clone with a few counts. This chain links TRBV5-1 with TRBJ2-2; TRBD2 matches 7 bases. The CDR3 spans 15 residues. V lost 4 bases, J lost 2 bases, and 5 bases stayed unmatched. Germline CDR1 and CDR2: SGHRS and YFSETQ. CDR3: CASSLGGLNTGELFF. The CDR3 nucleotides are TGCGCCAGCAGCCTGGGGGGACTAAACACCGGGGAGCTGTTTTTT.

The CDR3 nucleotides are TGTGCCAGCAGCTTAGTTGCGGGTTCACCCCTCCACTTT. This gives the protein CASSLVAGSPLHF. V usage is TRBV7-2 and J usage is TRBJ1-6; D not resolved. V lost 1 base to trimming and J lost 9 bases, with 7 bases between them. The CDR3 length is 13 residues. Germline V gene data show CDR1 as SGHTA and CDR2 as FQGNSA.

V is TRBV5-1 and J is TRBJ2-3; tentatively, D is TRBD1 (6 bases). Germline lookup yields CDR1 SGHRS and CDR2 YFSETQ. The CDR3 has 14 residues. V was clipped by 0 bases and J by 1 base, with 6 bases between them. The CDR3 sequence is CASSLDRGTDTQYF. In nucleotides, the CDR3 is TGCGCCAGCAGCTTGGACAGGGGCACAGATACGCAGTATTTT. Using reference TRBV5-1 and TRBJ2-3 for the parts outside the CDR3, the full variable domain is KAGVTQTPRYLIKTRGQQVTLSCSPISGHRSVSWYQQTPGQGLQFLFEYFSETQRNKGNFPGRFSGRQFSNSRSEMNVSTLELGDSALYLCASSLDRGTDTQYFGPGTRLTVL.

The chain recombines TRBV5-1 with TRBJ2-7; the match to TRBD1 covers 10 bases. Germline loops: CDR1 SGHRS, CDR2 YFSETQ. The trim removed 2 bases at V and 5 bases at J, leaving 7 bases unmatched. The CDR3 runs to 15 residues. The DNA for the CDR3 is TGCGCCAGCAGCTTTCCGGGACAGGGGATCCACGAGCAGTACTTC. Translating it yields CASSFPGQGIHEQYF. The full variable domain, completed using reference TRBV5-1 and TRBJ2-7, is KAGVTQTPRYLIKTRGQQVTLSCSPISGHRSVSWYQQTPGQGLQFLFEYFSETQRNKGNFPGRFSGRQFSNSRSEMNVSTLELGDSALYLCASSFPGQGIHEQYFGPGTRLTVT.

The V gene is TRBV11-2, the J gene TRBJ2-3, with D unclear. The V end lost 1 base, the J end lost 2 bases, and 10 bases lay between the germline ends. The CDR3 extends over 15 amino acids. Germline lookup yields CDR1 SGHAT and CDR2 FQNNGV. CDR3 in DNA: TGTGCCAGCAGCTTAGGCTTAGTGTCCACAGATACGCAGTATTTT. Its protein is CASSLGLVSTDTQYF.

This clone showed up just a few times. The chain joins TRBV5-4 to TRBJ2-2; 10 positions match TRBD2. Germline CDR1 is SGHNT and CDR2 is YYREEE (reference sequence). V shed 3 bases, J shed 1 base, and the junction held 3 bases outside the gene matches. This CDR3 region has 16 residues. CDR3 residues: CASSYGLAENTGELFF. The CDR3 DNA sequence: TGTGCCAGCAGCTATGGACTAGCGGAGAACACCGGGGAGCTGTTTTTT.

The rearrangement uses TRBV5-1 and TRBJ1-3, with TRBD1 matching over 10 bases. The CDR3 spans 18 residues. Germline V gives CDR1 SGHRS, CDR2 YFSETQ. Trimming took 4 bases from V and 2 from J; bases not matched to a gene: 12. The CDR3 sequence is CASSLQPGQGTTGNTIYF. CDR3 in DNA: TGCGCCAGCAGCCTCCAACCGGGACAGGGGACTACTGGAAACACCATATATTTT.

This clone has a handful of counts. The chain links TRBV5-5 to TRBJ1-1, with D uncertain. The germline CDR1 and CDR2 sequences are SGHKS and YYEKEE (reference sequence). The V and J ends lost 1 base and 4 bases respectively, with 11 bases between them. The CDR3 is 14 residues long. The CDR3 protein is CASSLWTGVTEAFF. The CDR3 DNA follows: TGTGCCAGCAGCTTGTGGACGGGAGTCACTGAAGCTTTCTTT.

This clone was seen a handful of times. This chain connects TRBV5-1 to TRBJ2-7, with 7 bases aligning to TRBD2. Germline V gene sequence: CDR1 SGHRS, CDR2 YFSETQ. Trimming cost V 5 bases and J 0 bases; bases outside gene matches: 5. This CDR3 has 14 amino acids. The CDR3 sequence is CASRYGTTSYEQYF. DNA for the CDR3: TGCGCCAGCAGATATGGGACTACCTCCTACGAGCAGTACTTC.

The chain combines TRBV5-1 with TRBJ2-1; 8 bases agree with TRBD2. The germline CDR1 and CDR2 sequences are SGHRS and YFSETQ. V trimming: 1 base; J trimming: 4 bases; junction bases outside the gene matches: 4. The CDR3 totals 15 residues. The CDR3 loop is CASSLLAGPYNEQFF. The CDR3 DNA follows: TGCGCCAGCAGCTTGTTAGCGGGGCCTTACAATGAGCAGTTCTTC.

The chain combines TRBV6-6 with TRBJ1-1, with a tentative D call TRBD1 (6 bases). V gave up 5 bases and J gave up 1 base, with 14 bases separating them. Germline-derived CDR1 and CDR2 are MNHNY and SVGAGI (reference sequence). This CDR3 comprises 15 residues. CDR3 sequence: CASSPSDRGNTEAFF. In nucleotides, the CDR3 is TGTGCCAGCAGTCCTTCGGACAGAGGGAACACTGAAGCTTTCTTT.

The V gene is TRBV5-1, the J gene TRBJ2-2, with TRBD2 matching 9 bases. Per germline, CDR1 SGHRS and CDR2 YFSETQ. CDR3 length equals 18 residues. After removal of 3 bases from V and 5 bases from J, the junction contained 14 bases not matched to a gene. The CDR3 spells CASSWAHRRGGGTGELFF. The CDR3 DNA reads TGCGCCAGCAGCTGGGCCCACCGGCGGGGGGGCGGAACCGGGGAGCTGTTTTTT.

V is TRBV5-1 and J is TRBJ2-7; maybe TRBD2 (5 bases). Germline CDR1 SGHRS, CDR2 YFSETQ. There are 14 residues in the CDR3. Trimming removed 4 bases at V and 3 bases at J, with 14 bases between. The CDR3: CASSLTGLDYEQYF. The CDR3 bases are TGCGCCAGCAGCCTAACGGGGTTGGACTACGAGCAGTACTTC.

This clone was found a few times. This chain joins TRBV19 and TRBJ2-1; 9 bases are a match to TRBD2. The length of the CDR3 is 18 residues. The germline CDR1 and CDR2 sequences are LNHDA and SQIVND (reference sequence). Unmatched junction bases numbered 13, after V lost 7 bases and J lost 0 bases. The CDR3 nucleotides are TGTGCCAGTACTGATACCCGTTGGACTAGCGACTCCTACAATGAGCAGTTCTTC. This encodes CASTDTRWTSDSYNEQFF.

The chain is built from TRBV18 and TRBJ1-3, with 7 bases identical to TRBD1. The CDR3 loop spans 14 amino acids. Per germline, CDR1 KGHSH and CDR2 LQKENI. V was pared by 4 bases and J by 2 bases, with 2 bases of the junction left unmatched. The CDR3 nucleotides are TGTGCCAGCTCACAGGGGACAGCTGGAAACACCATATATTTT. Encoded protein: CASSQGTAGNTIYF.

The chain recombines TRBV27 with TRBJ2-5, with 16 bases matching TRBD2. With V trimmed by 2 bases and J by 4 bases, 4 bases remained unmatched. In germline, CDR1 is MNHEY, CDR2 SMNVEV (reference sequence). The CDR3 sequence is 17 residues long. In DNA form, the CDR3 reads TGTGCCAGCAGTTTAGGGACTAGCGGGGGGGCGGCAGAGACCCAGTACTTC. Amino acids: CASSLGTSGGAAETQYF.

The chain couples TRBV5-1 to TRBJ2-5; 7 bases are a match to TRBD2. CDR1 SGHRS and CDR2 YFSETQ come from the germline V gene. Trimming removed 4 bases from V and 1 base from J; junction bases left unmatched: 4. This CDR3 is 14 amino acids long. Here the CDR3 DNA reads TGCGCCAGCAGCGGTGGGGGGGTCCAAGAGACCCAGTACTTC. Protein product: CASSGGGVQETQYF.

This sequence joins TRBV6-1 and TRBJ2-7, with 8 positions matching TRBD1. CDR1 is MNHNS and CDR2 is SASEGT in the germline V gene. The ends lost 4 bases at V and 2 bases at J; junction bases unmatched: 13. The CDR3 is made up of 17 amino acids. The CDR3 sequence is CASSARDRWDIAYEQYF. CDR3 bases: TGTGCCAGCAGTGCACGGGACAGGTGGGATATTGCCTACGAGCAGTACTTC.

CDR3 protein: CASSPTGTANTGELFF. The CDR3 DNA reads as TGTGCCAGCTCACCAACCGGGACAGCGAACACCGGGGAGCTGTTTTTT. The chain employs TRBV18 and TRBJ2-2, with TRBD1 matching 7 bases. Germline CDR1 and CDR2: KGHSH and LQKENI. V lost 2 bases, J lost 0 bases, and 3 bases stayed unmatched. This CDR3 has 16 residues.

There are a few counts of this clone. This chain uses TRBV30 with TRBJ2-5; D remains unclear. The CDR3 is 11 amino acids. CDR1 is GTSNPN, CDR2 SVGIG, per germline (reference sequence). V was cut by 4 bases and J by 4 bases, with 7 bases left in between. The CDR3 sequence: CAWTLGETQYF. The CDR3 DNA reads TGTGCCTGGACTCTAGGAGAGACCCAGTACTTC.

V and J are TRBV5-1 and TRBJ2-5; the match to TRBD1 covers 7 bases. This CDR3 comprises 13 residues. The germline CDR1 and CDR2 sequences are SGHRS and YFSETQ. Trimming at V came to 7 bases and at J to 2 bases, leaving 5 bases not matched to a gene. CDR3: CASSWDSQETQYF. CDR3 DNA: TGCGCCAGCTCTTGGGACAGTCAAGAGACCCAGTACTTC.

This clone has more than one count but fewer than ten. Other DNA sequences in this sample translate to the same CDR3. The gene calls are TRBV5-1 and TRBJ2-1, with D uncertain. Trimming took 2 bases from V and 5 from J, leaving 5 bases between them. The length of the CDR3 is 12 residues. Looked up from germline, CDR1 is SGHRS and CDR2 is YFSETQ. DNA of the CDR3: TGCGCCAGCAGCTTCCCCGACAATGAGCAGTTCTTC. It translates to CASSFPDNEQFF.

With respect to this clone: The sample carries other DNA sequences with the same CDR3. This sequence joins TRBV5-6 and TRBJ1-1, with D perhaps TRBD1 (5 bases). There are 15 residues in the CDR3. Germline lookup yields CDR1 SGHDT and CDR2 YYEEEE. V was cut by 7 bases and J by 4 bases, with 20 bases left in between. The CDR3 loop reads CASAAAAGRSTEAFF. In DNA, the CDR3 is TGTGCCAGCGCGGCTGCGGCAGGGAGGAGCACTGAAGCTTTCTTT.

The gene calls are TRBV30 and TRBJ2-2; TRBD2 matches 8 bases. The germline V gene has CDR1 GTSNPN and CDR2 SVGIG (reference sequence). V dropped 2 bases and J dropped 2; count of bases not matched to a gene: 4. This CDR3 contains 15 residues. The CDR3 DNA sequence: TGTGCCTGGAGTCGGGGGGGCGCCAACACCGGGGAGCTGTTTTTT. Its translation: CAWSRGGANTGELFF. The full variable domain, its missing parts supplied by reference TRBV30 and TRBJ2-2, is SQTIHQWPATLVQPVGSPLSLECTVEGTSNPNLYWYRQAAGRGLQLLFYSVGIGQISSEVPQNLSASRPQDRQFILSSKKLLLSDSGFYLCAWSRGGANTGELFFGEGSRLTVL.

The rearrangement links TRBV5-4 to TRBJ2-3; TRBD2 aligns across 10 bases. The CDR3 has 16 residues. Germline V gives CDR1 SGHNT, CDR2 YYREEE (reference sequence). V was clipped by 4 bases and J by 2 bases; unmatched bases: 7. CDR3 region: CASSRLLAGFTDTQYF. The CDR3 nucleotides are TGTGCCAGCAGCCGCCTACTAGCGGGGTTCACAGATACGCAGTATTTT.

This clone came up a few times. V usage is TRBV6-1 and J usage is TRBJ1-6, with 12 bases lining up with TRBD1. With 6 bases clipped from V and 10 bases from J, the junction kept 7 bases outside the gene matches. CDR3 length: 15 residues. Germline loops: CDR1 MNHNS, CDR2 SASEGT. The CDR3 nucleotides read TGTGCCAGCAGGGGCCCGGGACAGGGGGCATCACCCCTCCACTTT. Translating it yields CASRGPGQGASPLHF.